This T cell receptor beta chain was captured by sequencing in a study of T cell changes during pregnancy in multiple sclerosis. CDR1 is MGHDK and CDR2 is SYGVNS in the germline V gene. CDR3 length equals 13 residues. V was trimmed by 6 bases and J by 5 bases, leaving 14 bases between them. Using immunoSEQ multiplex PCR, the repertoire was profiled, and TCRdb retains in-frame clones only, with some absent. In the table there are 70,000 to 90,000 clones, 90% to 95% of which are singletons. Source: peripheral blood, taken in the first trimester of pregnancy. The clonotype comes from a female donor with multiple sclerosis, enrolled in a pregnancy study. This chain connects TRBV25-1 to TRBJ2-7, with a weak D call TRBD1 (6 bases). The CDR3 sequence: CASRGQPRNEQYF. CDR3 in DNA: TGTGCCAGCAGGGGACAACCTAGGAACGAGCAGTACTTC.